This T cell receptor beta chain was observed in a study of control samples from healthy donors and cancer patients. Method: immunoSEQ multiplex PCR; TCRdb's copy keeps in-frame clones and lacks some. The data show about 120,000 clones, about 87% seen once. The CDR3 has 13 residues. V shed 5 bases and J 8 bases; nucleotides not matched to a gene: 5. Germline CDR1 reads MGHDK; CDR2 reads SYGVNS. V and J are TRBV25-1 and TRBJ1-2; 10 bases align to TRBD1. The sample comprised blood. The sequence came from a man in his 60s in good health. The CDR3 protein is CASSSTGGEGYTF. The DNA of the CDR3 is TGTGCCAGCAGTTCGACAGGGGGCGAGGGCTACACCTTC.